The following is a T cell receptor (beta chain) sequence with its context. The antigen is not known. The data belong to a study of cytomegalovirus exposure and HLA in healthy donors. Study in general: Within an early data release were 65 million to 90 million unique TCRs drawn from HLA-typed donors. Overall study results and limits: In vitro experiments confirmed that three CMV-associated chains were specific for CMV antigens. Being productive about 87% or about 30% of the time was typical of most TCR beta V segments in an earlier analysis.

The study ran its PCR with 60 Vbeta and 13 Jbeta primers. TCRdb's copy holds only in-frame clones and misses some; the assay was immunoSEQ multiplex PCR. The sample consists of some 120,000 clones, around 80% of them appearing once. This receptor was taken from a woman aged 60-75 years in good health and CMV-seropositive. The sequencing sample was made of PBMCs.

CDR3 sequence (DNA): TGTGCCAGTAGCCCACGTCGAGAGGACACTGAAGCTTTCTTT. The encoded protein is CASSPRREDTEAFF. This chain connects TRBV19 to TRBJ1-1; no clear D gene. The germline gives CDR1 LNHDA, CDR2 SQIVND (reference sequence). The CDR3 sequence is 14 residues long. V was trimmed by 6 bases and J by 3 bases, leaving 14 bases between them. The variable domain in full, completed from reference TRBV19 and TRBJ1-1, reads DGGITQSPKYLFRKEGQNVTLSCEQNLNHDAMYWYRQDPGQGLRLIYYSQIVNDFQKGDIAEGYSVSREKKESFPLTVTSAQKNPTAFYLCASSPRREDTEAFFGQGTRLTVV.